The clone carrying this T cell receptor beta chain was counted ten times or more. The data derive from a study of blood T cells in healthy people across ages. Through a sample-barcoded 5' primer and a J-beta primer mix, a second PCR was run for roughly 6 to 12 cycles. TCRdb reprocessed the 5' RACE reads via MiXCR and lists one record per CDR3 protein. The table has 550,000 to 750,000 distinct CDR3 sequences, approximately 21% seen once; the top ten hold about 3.6%. Donor samples were obtained from healthy Caucasian individuals from Russia, aged about 6 to 95. This CDR3 has 14 residues. V gave up 2 bases and J gave up 7 bases; unmatched junction bases: 4. Per germline, CDR1 KGHSH and CDR2 LQKENI.

The chain has TRBV18 and TRBJ1-5; 8 bases match TRBD1. The sequence came from a man in his 70s in good health. Input material: blood. CDR3 loop: CASSPGTGSQPQHF. In DNA, the CDR3 is TGTGCCAGCTCACCAGGGACAGGAAGCCAGCCCCAGCATTTT.